Given below is one T cell receptor (beta chain) in context. The same CDR3 can be traced to other DNA sequences in this sample. The data originate from a study of shared clonotypes between healthy human individuals. The CDR3 is 14 residues long. The V segment lost 5 bases and the J segment 0 bases; nucleotides outside the gene matches: 3. CDR1 and CDR2 from the germline V gene are LNHDA and SQIVND (reference sequence). The table came from immunoSEQ multiplex PCR; TCRdb's copy has only in-frame clones and leaves some out. This table has about 1,900,000 clones, over 85% appearing once. Naive CD8 cells lacked CD45RO and underwent positive selection for CCR7, leaving out terminally differentiated effector memory CD45RA+ cells.

The sample comprised naive CD8+ T cells sorted from blood. J is TRBJ2-7 and V is TRBV19; 8 bases are shared with TRBD1. The receptor's source is a man aged 18 to 30 in good health. The CDR3 DNA sequence: TGTGCCAGTAGTTACAGGGGGTTCTCCTACGAGCAGTACTTC. Protein sequence: CASSYRGFSYEQYF.